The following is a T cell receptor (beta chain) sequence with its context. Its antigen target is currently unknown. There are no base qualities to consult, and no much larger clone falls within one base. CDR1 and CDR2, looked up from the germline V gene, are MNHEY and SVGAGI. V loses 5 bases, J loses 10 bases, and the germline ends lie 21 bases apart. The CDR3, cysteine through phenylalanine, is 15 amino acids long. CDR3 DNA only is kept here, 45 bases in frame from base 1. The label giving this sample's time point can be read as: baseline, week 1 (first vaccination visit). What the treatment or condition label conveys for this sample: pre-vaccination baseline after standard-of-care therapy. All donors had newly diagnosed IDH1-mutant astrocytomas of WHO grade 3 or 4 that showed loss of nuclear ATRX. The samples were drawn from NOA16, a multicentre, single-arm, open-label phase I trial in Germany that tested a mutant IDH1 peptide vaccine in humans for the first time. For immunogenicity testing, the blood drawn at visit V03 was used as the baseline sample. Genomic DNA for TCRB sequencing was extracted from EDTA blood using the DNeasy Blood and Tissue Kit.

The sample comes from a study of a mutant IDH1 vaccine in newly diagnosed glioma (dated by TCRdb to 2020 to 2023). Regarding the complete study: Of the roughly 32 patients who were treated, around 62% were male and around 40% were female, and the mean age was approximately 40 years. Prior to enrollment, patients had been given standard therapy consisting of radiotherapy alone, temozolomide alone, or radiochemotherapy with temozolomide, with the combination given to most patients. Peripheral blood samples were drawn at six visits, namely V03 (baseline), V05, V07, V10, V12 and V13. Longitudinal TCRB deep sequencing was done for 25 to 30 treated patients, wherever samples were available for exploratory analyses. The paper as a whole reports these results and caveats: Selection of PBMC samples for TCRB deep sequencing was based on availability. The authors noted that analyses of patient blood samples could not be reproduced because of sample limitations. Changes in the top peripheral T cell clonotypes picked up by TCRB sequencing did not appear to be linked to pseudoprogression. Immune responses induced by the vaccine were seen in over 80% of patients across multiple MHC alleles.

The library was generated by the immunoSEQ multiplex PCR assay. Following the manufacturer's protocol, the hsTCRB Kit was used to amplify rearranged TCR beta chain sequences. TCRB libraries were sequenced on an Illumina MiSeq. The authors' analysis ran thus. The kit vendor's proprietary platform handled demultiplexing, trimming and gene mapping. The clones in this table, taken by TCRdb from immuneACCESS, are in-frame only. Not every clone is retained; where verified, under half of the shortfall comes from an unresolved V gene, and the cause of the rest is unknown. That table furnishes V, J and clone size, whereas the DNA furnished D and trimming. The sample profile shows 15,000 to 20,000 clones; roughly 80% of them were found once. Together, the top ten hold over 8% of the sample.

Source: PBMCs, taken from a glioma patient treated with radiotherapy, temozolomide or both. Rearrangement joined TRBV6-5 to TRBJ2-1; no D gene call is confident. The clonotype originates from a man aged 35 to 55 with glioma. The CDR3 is CASSLPGPSSREQFF. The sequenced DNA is TGTGCCAGCAGTCTTCCGGGTCCCTCCTCTCGCGAGCAGTTCTTC.